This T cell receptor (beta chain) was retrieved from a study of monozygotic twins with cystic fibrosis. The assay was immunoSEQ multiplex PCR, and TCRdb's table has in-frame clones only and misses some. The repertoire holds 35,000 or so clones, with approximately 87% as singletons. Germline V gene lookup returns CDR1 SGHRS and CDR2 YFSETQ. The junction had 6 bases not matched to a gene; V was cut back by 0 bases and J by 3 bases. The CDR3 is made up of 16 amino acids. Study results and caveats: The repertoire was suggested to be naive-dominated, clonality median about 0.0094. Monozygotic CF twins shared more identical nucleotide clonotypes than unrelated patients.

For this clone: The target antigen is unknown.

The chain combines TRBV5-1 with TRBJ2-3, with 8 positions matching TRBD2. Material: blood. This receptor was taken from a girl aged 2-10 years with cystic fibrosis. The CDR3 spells CASSLAGGAGTDTQYF. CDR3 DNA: TGCGCCAGCAGCTTGGCCGGGGGGGCCGGGACAGATACGCAGTATTTT.